The rows below give T cell receptor beta chains drawn from one sample of a study of kidney transplant recipient with SARS-CoV-2 infection. TCRdb processed the reads anew with MiXCR; each CDR3 protein has one entry. The data show under 250,000 distinct CDR3 sequences, under 30% seen once. Material: a blood sample, obtained at baseline and on approximately day 120 from a kidney transplant recipient. The receptors derive from a young adult male patient who had COVID-19 and was a kidney transplant recipient. The graft donor may have given rise to some T cells. CDR3s include the opening cysteine and the closing phenylalanine or tryptophan. The D gene is left open where the match is weak. Expanded clones get a size class; other rows say once, few or many, or leave the size out.

D gene,clone size,J gene,V gene,CDR3 DNA,CDR3 protein
.,many,TRBJ1-2,TRBV7-9,TGTGCCAGCAGCTTAGAAGGAAACTTCTATGGCTACACCTTC,CASSLEGNFYGYTF
TRBD2,few,TRBJ2-5,TRBV7-9,TGTGCCAGCACCCCGGGGGGGGCGGGAGAGACCCAGTACTTC,CASTPGGAGETQYF
TRBD2,once,TRBJ2-3,TRBV4-2,TGTGCCAGCAGCCAAGAGCAAGCGGGAAGGCCGATGGATACGCAGTATTTT,CASSQEQAGRPMDTQYF
TRBD1,.,TRBJ1-1,TRBV12-3/TRBV12-4,TGTGCCGGCAGTTTAGGGGGGACAGGGGAAGCTTTCTTT,CAGSLGGTGEAFF
.,few,TRBJ1-1,TRBV9,TGTGCCAGCAGCCCCCCTCGAACTGAAGCTTTCTTT,CASSPPRTEAFF
.,many,TRBJ2-7,TRBV28,TGTGCCAGCAGTCCCCCCGGGGGCGGCTACGAGCAGTACTTC,CASSPPGGGYEQYF
.,few,TRBJ1-2,TRBV7-9,TGTGCCAGCAGCAGTCGAATATACCATGAAAAGACCTATGGCTACACCTTC,CASSSRIYHEKTYGYTF
.,many,TRBJ2-7,TRBV11-1,TGTGCCAGCAGCTTTGACTGGACAGCTACCTACGAGCAGTACTTC,CASSFDWTATYEQYF
TRBD1,many,TRBJ1-2,TRBV2,TGTGCCAGCAATGACCCGGGACAGAACTTAGATGGCTACACCTTC,CASNDPGQNLDGYTF
.,.,TRBJ2-3,TRBV20-1,TGCAGTGCTAGAGATCCGTGGGGGAGAAGCACAGATACGCAGTATTTT,CSARDPWGRSTDTQYF
TRBD1,.,TRBJ2-3,TRBV20-1,TGCAGTGCTAGGTGGACAGGTTACACAGATACGCAGTATTTT,CSARWTGYTDTQYF
TRBD2,.,TRBJ2-6,TRBV5-1,TGCGCCAGCAACTTGTTAACTAGCGGGACAAGCTCTGGGGCCAACGTCCTGACCTTC,CASNLLTSGTSSGANVLTF
.,.,TRBJ2-5,TRBV6-8,TGTGCCAGTTCGGTCCGAGGAGAGACCCAGTACTTC,CASSVRGETQYF
.,many,TRBJ1-1,TRBV13,TGTGCCAGCAGCGCACCAGGGAGCGGGCCTGAAGCTTTCTTT,CASSAPGSGPEAFF
.,many,TRBJ1-2,TRBV6-8,TGTGCCAGCAGTGAGCTTACACGCTCTAGAAAGACCTATGGCTACACCTTC,CASSELTRSRKTYGYTF
.,once,TRBJ1-2,TRBV4-2,TGTGCCAGCAGCTCGATCAACAAAGGTTGGAAGACCTATGGCTACACCTTC,CASSSINKGWKTYGYTF
.,many,TRBJ2-1,TRBV11-2,TGTGCCAGCAGCTTGGAAATCCGGTCGGGGAGAGGGCAGTTCTTC,CASSLEIRSGRGQFF
.,many,TRBJ2-1,TRBV6-5,TGTGCCAGCAGTTACTCGACGGCCGACCACAATGAGCAGTTCTTC,CASSYSTADHNEQFF
TRBD2,.,TRBJ2-1,TRBV10-2,TGCGCCAGCAGAGTAGCGGGAGGCTCGGGGAGTGAGCAGTTCTTC,CASRVAGGSGSEQFF
.,many,TRBJ2-5,TRBV12-3/TRBV12-4,TGTGCCAGCTCCCCGACCATCCAAGAGACCCAGTACTTC,CASSPTIQETQYF
TRBD1,many,TRBJ2-7,TRBV30,TGTGCCTGCTCTCTGGACAGGAGCTCCTACGAGCAGTACTTC,CACSLDRSSYEQYF
.,.,TRBJ2-1,TRBV28,TGTGCCAGCAGTTTACATGAGCAGTTCTTC,CASSLHEQFF
.,.,TRBJ1-2,TRBV10-2,TGCGCCAGCAGTGCTTTTACCACTTCTAGAAAGACCTATGGCTACACCTTC,CASSAFTTSRKTYGYTF
TRBD1,once,TRBJ2-1,TRBV7-2,TGTGCCAGCAGCTTACAGGGGGCACAGAATGAGCAGTTCTTC,CASSLQGAQNEQFF
.,many,TRBJ1-6,TRBV3-2,TGTGCCAGCAGCCGACAGACGGATTCACCCCTCCACTTT,CASSRQTDSPLHF
TRBD2,.,TRBJ2-3,TRBV9,TGTACCAGCAGCGTAGTCGACAGCGGGAGGACAGATACGCAGTATTTT,CTSSVVDSGRTDTQYF